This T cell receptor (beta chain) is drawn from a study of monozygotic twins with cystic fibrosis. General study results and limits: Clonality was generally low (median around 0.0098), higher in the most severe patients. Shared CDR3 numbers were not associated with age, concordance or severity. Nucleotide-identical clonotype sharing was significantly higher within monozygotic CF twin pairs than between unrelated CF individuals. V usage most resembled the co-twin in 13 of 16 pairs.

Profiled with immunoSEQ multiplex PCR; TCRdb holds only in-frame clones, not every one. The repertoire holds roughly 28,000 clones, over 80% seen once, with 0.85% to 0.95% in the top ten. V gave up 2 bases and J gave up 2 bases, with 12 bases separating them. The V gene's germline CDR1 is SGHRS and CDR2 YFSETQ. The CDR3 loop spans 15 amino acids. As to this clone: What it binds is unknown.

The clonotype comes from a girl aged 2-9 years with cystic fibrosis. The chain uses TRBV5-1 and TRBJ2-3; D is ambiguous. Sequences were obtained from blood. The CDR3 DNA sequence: TGCGCCAGCAGCTTAACCGGGCCTAACACAGATACGCAGTATTTT. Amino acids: CASSLTGPNTDTQYF.